The sequence of this TCR beta chain was determined in a study of blood T cell repertoires in COVID-19 (TCRdb year 2020). Background on the whole study: Samples from collaborators originated in the United States, Italy and Spain and spanned both the acute and convalescent phases of COVID-19. The material from the prospective study consisted of cDNA or gDNA derived from T cells, B-cell-depleted T cells, or PBMCs. A freely available public database, intended as a resource for researchers studying the immune response to SARS-CoV-2, is where the repertoires were released. The samples were drawn from two sources: the first 160 participants of the ongoing ImmuneRACE study, and approximately 1,300 subjects contributed by 6 global collaborators. The dataset comprised deeply sampled blood TCRbeta repertoires from subjects exposed to, actively infected with, or recovered from COVID-19. HLA class I and class II types, where available, came from metadata supplied by the sample provider rather than from assay-based typing. A de-identified subject ID, COVID-19 status, age in years and sex were almost always included in the sample metadata.

As to this clone: The antigen this receptor binds is unknown. Base qualities are missing; no much larger clone stands one base away.

Broader findings and caveats from the paper: The amount of clinical and demographic metadata varied by source and participant and was provided uncurated.

One collaborating source in Seattle enrolled patients while the patients were actively infected and followed the patients over time throughout the course of disease. Each collaborating institution followed its own protocols to collect whole blood in K2EDTA tubes. For TCRbeta analysis, collaborators shipped samples in one of three forms: frozen whole blood, isolated PBMCs, or DNA extracted from either of those sample types. Sequences PRHDT (CDR1) and FYEKMQ (CDR2) are obtained from the germline V gene (reference sequence). The CDR3 sequence holds 14 residues, the cysteine and phenylalanine included. Solely the CDR3 DNA is kept, with 42 bases framed from the first base. V and J lose 8 bases and 0 bases, and a span of 13 bases separates them. TCRbeta CDR3 regions were amplified from genomic DNA by means of the immunoSEQ Assay, a bias-controlled multiplex PCR. As for the original processing: The number of nucleated cells in each sample was estimated by amplification of reference gene primers within the assay. To quantify the absolute abundance of each unique TCRbeta CDR3 rearrangement, sequence reads were collapsed and filtered. For each sample, productive Simpson clonality was calculated by taking the square root of Simpson's diversity index across productive rearrangements. Sourced from immuneACCESS, this table was stored by TCRdb with only in-frame sequences that have V and J called. A share of the clones is absent; for the studies checked, an unresolved V gene accounts for under half, and the remainder has no known explanation. V, J and clone size derive from that table, while D and trimming were established from the DNA sequence. For this sample there are under 250,000 clones; approximately 90% appear just once. Clones ranked in the top ten supply less than 3.5% of the sample.

Sequenced: peripheral blood. The chain uses TRBV13 and TRBJ1-1, with no reliable assignment of the D segment. The origin of this receptor is a man younger than 40 with COVID-19, enrolled during active disease. At the DNA level, the sequence is TGTGCCAGCGAACTCGGGGTCATGAACACTGAAGCTTTCTTT. Its amino acids are CASELGVMNTEAFF. Extended through the reference TRBV13 and TRBJ1-1 proteins, this CDR3 yields the full variable domain: AAGVIQSPRHLIKEKRETATLKCYPIPRHDTVYWYQQGPGQDPQFLISFYEKMQSDKGSIPDRFSAQQFSDYHSELNMSSLELGDSALYFCASELGVMNTEAFFGQGTRLTVV.